One and the same sample provided the 30 T cell receptor beta chains below, sequenced in a study of siplizumab effects on memory and regulatory T cells. Clones were read by immunoSEQ multiplex PCR, and TCRdb kept only the in-frame ones, dropping some. The sample holds over 95,000 clones, just under 95% seen once. The source material was non-Treg CD4+ T cells sorted from blood. These receptors were obtained from a human donor in good health.

The gene calls are TRBV7-8 and TRBJ2-2; no firm D call. Trimming shortened V by 2 bases and J by 4 bases, and 8 bases separated the two germline ends. The germline gives CDR1 SGHVS, CDR2 FQNEAQ. The CDR3 loop spans 14 amino acids. CDR3 in DNA: TGTGCCAGCAGCTTACAGTCTCCCACCGGGGAGCTGTTTTTT. Encoded protein: CASSLQSPTGELFF. Variable domain in full (rest from reference TRBV7-8 and TRBJ2-2): GAGVSQSPRYKVAKRGQDVALRCDPISGHVSLFWYQQALGQGPEFLTYFQNEAQLDKSGLPSDRFFAERPEGSVSTLKIQRTQQEDSAVYLCASSLQSPTGELFFGEGSRLTVL.

The DNA for the CDR3 is TGTGCCAGCAGTGAGCAGGGTTTGGGCACAGATACGCAGTATTTT. Translated, it gives CASSEQGLGTDTQYF. The chain has TRBV2 and TRBJ2-3; TRBD1 is a possible D gene (5 bases). CDR1 is SNHLY and CDR2 is FYNNEI in the germline V gene. Deletions cut 3 bases from V and 1 base from J, with 11 bases between. The CDR3 contains 15 residues. The complete variable domain, with remaining parts taken from reference TRBV2 and TRBJ2-3, reads EPEVTQTPSHQVTQMGQEVILRCVPISNHLYFYWYRQILGQKVEFLVSFYNNEISEKSEIFDDQFSVERPDGSNFTLKIRSTKLEDSAMYFCASSEQGLGTDTQYFGPGTRLTVL.

This clone is a singleton in its sample. V gene TRBV7-2 combines with J gene TRBJ1-2; TRBD1 is a possible D gene (6 bases). The CDR3 length is 16 residues. Trimming removed 1 base at V and 0 bases at J, with 12 bases between. Germline V CDR1 and CDR2: SGHTA, FQGNSA. CDR3 sequence (DNA): TGTGCCAGCAGCTTAGTAGGGGGTCCCTCTAACTATGGCTACACCTTC. Translating it yields CASSLVGGPSNYGYTF.

The V and J genes are TRBV7-9 and TRBJ2-5, with D uncertain. V lost 5 bases and J 4 bases, leaving 5 bases between the germline ends. CDR1 and CDR2 from the germline V gene are SEHNR and FQNEAQ (reference sequence). This CDR3 is 11 amino acids long. CDR3 DNA sequence: TGTGCCAGCAGCCCGATAGAGACCCAGTACTTC. It encodes CASSPIETQYF. Combining the CDR3 with reference TRBV7-9 and TRBJ2-5 gives the whole variable domain DTGVSQNPRHKITKRGQNVTFRCDPISEHNRLYWYRQTLGQGPEFLTYFQNEAQLEKSRLLSDRFSAERPKGSFSTLEIQRTEQGDSAMYLCASSPIETQYFGPGTRLLVL.

The rearrangement joins TRBV6-4 to TRBJ1-1; D possibly corresponds to TRBD1 (6 bases). With 2 bases removed from V and 8 bases from J, the gap between germline ends came to 12 bases. In germline, CDR1 is MRHNA, CDR2 SNTAGT. This CDR3 has 13 residues. The CDR3 coding sequence is TGTGCCAGCAGTGACCGGGGGCCCCTAGAAGCTTTCTTT. Protein: CASSDRGPLEAFF.

The chain joins TRBV6-4 to TRBJ1-1, with D perhaps TRBD1 (5 bases). The CDR3 sequence is 13 residues long. Germline assignment: CDR1 MRHNA and CDR2 SNTAGT. With 6 bases removed from V and 1 base from J, the gap between germline ends came to 9 bases. CDR3 residues: CASSRDGNTEAFF. The CDR3 region has the DNA TGTGCCAGCAGCCGGGACGGGAACACTGAAGCTTTCTTT.

This chain joins TRBV6-5 and TRBJ2-3, with 8 positions matching TRBD2. V lost 4 bases to trimming and J lost 0 bases; unmatched junction nucleotides: 6. Germline V gene data show CDR1 as MNHEY and CDR2 as SVGAGI. The CDR3 is made up of 16 amino acids. CDR3 loop: CASSSFGGASTDTQYF. CDR3 sequence (DNA): TGTGCCAGCAGTTCTTTCGGGGGGGCTAGCACAGATACGCAGTATTTT.

V and J are TRBV7-9 and TRBJ1-1; the D gene is possibly TRBD1 (5 bases). The CDR3 consists of 17 residues. Germline loops: CDR1 SEHNR, CDR2 FQNEAQ (reference sequence). The V and J ends lost 7 bases and 0 bases respectively, with 21 bases between them. Written as DNA, the CDR3 is TGTGCCAGCAACCCATCAAGGGCACAGGCGATGAACACTGAAGCTTTCTTT. This translates into CASNPSRAQAMNTEAFF.

The J gene is TRBJ1-6, the V gene TRBV27; 9 positions agree with TRBD1. The CDR3 is made up of 15 amino acids. V lost 6 bases to trimming and J lost 8 bases; unmatched junction nucleotides: 8. Germline loops: CDR1 MNHEY, CDR2 SMNVEV (reference sequence). CDR3 amino acids: CASRLIGTGHSPLHF. CDR3 DNA sequence: TGTGCCAGCAGGCTGATCGGGACAGGGCATTCACCCCTCCACTTT.

The chain carries TRBV6-5 and TRBJ1-1; D might be TRBD1 (5 bases). Germline CDR1 MNHEY, CDR2 SVGAGI. The V end lost 5 bases, the J end lost 1 base, and 14 bases lay between the germline ends. CDR3 length: 15 amino acids. The chain's CDR3 is CASSPTGTSNTEAFF. CDR3 DNA sequence: TGTGCCAGCAGTCCTACCGGGACGTCGAACACTGAAGCTTTCTTT.

The rearrangement joins TRBV5-4 to TRBJ2-7, with D possibly being TRBD1 (5 bases). The CDR3 has 13 residues. The germline CDR1 and CDR2 sequences are SGHNT and YYREEE (reference sequence). V dropped 2 bases and J dropped 4 bases, with 10 bases sitting between them. CDR3 region: CASSLGVLYEQYF. CDR3 sequence (DNA): TGTGCCAGCAGCTTAGGGGTCCTTTACGAGCAGTACTTC.

This sequence joins TRBV21-1 and TRBJ2-7; the table's D call of TRBD1 was not tested on the DNA. TRBV21-1 is a known pseudogene. The CDR3 totals 14 residues. In DNA, the CDR3 is TGTGCCAGCAGCCCGGGACACACATCCTACGAGCAGTACTTC. Translation gives CASSPGHTSYEQYF.

The chain carries TRBV11-2 and TRBJ2-7; D is perhaps TRBD1 (5 bases). V lost 5 bases, J lost 4 bases, and 12 bases lay in between. The germline V gene encodes CDR1 SGHAT and CDR2 FQNNGV. This CDR3 is 13 amino acids long. CDR3 in amino acids: CASSQTQGYEQYF. The CDR3 nucleotides are TGTGCCAGCAGCCAAACGCAGGGATACGAGCAGTACTTC.

J is TRBJ2-3 and V is TRBV7-9, with D maybe TRBD1 (8 bases). Germline CDR1 reads SEHNR; CDR2 reads FQNEAQ (reference sequence). V lost 10 bases, J lost 2 bases, and 19 bases lay in between. The CDR3 is 15 amino acids. DNA of the CDR3: TGTGCCATTGCAGGGGGGGGACAGGCCACAGATACGCAGTATTTT. It yields the protein CAIAGGGQATDTQYF.

The J gene is TRBJ2-2, the V gene TRBV6-6; D gene unclear. Per germline, CDR1 MNHNY and CDR2 SVGAGI (reference sequence). The V end was cut by 2 bases, the J end by 1 base, with 5 bases between. This CDR3 comprises 14 residues. The CDR3 nucleotides are TGTGCCAGCAGTTACGGTAGGAACACCGGGGAGCTGTTTTTT. It codes for CASSYGRNTGELFF.

The rearrangement uses TRBV6-6 and TRBJ2-3, with D perhaps matching TRBD2 (7 bases). Germline CDR1 is MNHNY and CDR2 is SVGAGI (reference sequence). The CDR3 is 14 amino acids. Trimming left V 8 bases short and J 5 bases short, with 17 bases between. The CDR3 here is CASVTGGRGDTQYF. The CDR3, as DNA: TGTGCCAGCGTTACGGGGGGCCGGGGAGATACGCAGTATTTT.

The chain carries TRBV5-1 and TRBJ2-2; D gene unclear. Germline CDR1 and CDR2: SGHRS and YFSETQ. Trimming pared 0 bases from V and 3 bases from J, leaving 18 bases between. There are 18 residues in the CDR3. CDR3 amino acids: CASSLGRSQSNYTGELFF. In DNA, the CDR3 is TGCGCCAGCAGCTTGGGGAGAAGTCAGTCGAACTACACCGGGGAGCTGTTTTTT.

CDR3 in amino acids: CASSWDRATDTQYF. DNA for the CDR3: TGCGCCAGCAGCTGGGACAGGGCCACAGATACGCAGTATTTT. The chain couples TRBV5-1 to TRBJ2-3; 9 bases map to TRBD1. The ends lost 3 bases at V and 2 bases at J; junction bases unmatched: 1. This CDR3 spans 14 amino acids. The germline V gene encodes CDR1 SGHRS and CDR2 YFSETQ. Complete variable domain (other parts from reference TRBV5-1 and TRBJ2-3): KAGVTQTPRYLIKTRGQQVTLSCSPISGHRSVSWYQQTPGQGLQFLFEYFSETQRNKGNFPGRFSGRQFSNSRSEMNVSTLELGDSALYLCASSWDRATDTQYFGPGTRLTVL.

The chain recombines TRBV12-5 with TRBJ1-2; tentative D call: TRBD1 (6 bases). V gave up 2 bases and J gave up 0 bases, with 10 bases separating them. The CDR3 spans 15 residues. CDR1 is LGHNT, CDR2 FRNRAP, per germline. The CDR3 here is CASGLTGWTNYGYTF. For the CDR3, the DNA is TGTGCTAGTGGTTTGACAGGGTGGACTAACTATGGCTACACCTTC.

This clone showed up just once. The chain combines TRBV5-5 with TRBJ2-1; TRBD1 agrees at 8 bases. Germline-derived CDR1 and CDR2 are SGHKS and YYEKEE (reference sequence). This CDR3 comprises 15 residues. The junction had 10 bases not matched to a gene; V was cut back by 1 base and J by 10 bases. This CDR3 is CASSLPTGVADEQFF. CDR3 coding DNA: TGTGCCAGCAGCTTGCCGACAGGGGTAGCGGACGAGCAGTTCTTC.

The rearrangement uses TRBV19 and TRBJ2-3, with TRBD2 matching over 7 bases. V shed 3 bases and J 3 bases; nucleotides not matched to a gene: 6. The germline CDR1 and CDR2 sequences are LNHDA and SQIVND (reference sequence). The CDR3 sequence is 15 residues long. The CDR3 here is CASSMNKGGTDTQYF. The CDR3 DNA reads TGTGCCAGTAGTATGAATAAGGGAGGGACAGATACGCAGTATTTT.

This clone was recorded only once. V and J are TRBV7-2 and TRBJ1-5; D is unresolved. The V gene's germline CDR1 is SGHTA and CDR2 FQGNSA. The CDR3 consists of 14 residues. V lost 4 bases to trimming and J lost 0 bases, with 7 bases between them. CDR3 DNA sequence: TGTGCCAGCAGCTCCTTTAATAGCAATCAGCCCCAGCATTTT. As protein: CASSSFNSNQPQHF.

The V call is TRBV25-1, the J call TRBJ2-7; D might be TRBD1 (6 bases). The length of the CDR3 is 13 residues. The V gene's germline CDR1 is MGHDK and CDR2 SYGVNS. V was cut by 3 bases and J by 7 bases, with 13 bases left in between. CDR3 DNA sequence: TGTGCCAGCAGTGACACAGGGCCGAAGGAGCAGTACTTC. Translating it yields CASSDTGPKEQYF.

This clone was seen only once. This chain connects TRBV4-3 to TRBJ2-2, with 9 bases fitting TRBD2. The germline CDR1 and CDR2 sequences are LGHNA and YSLEER. This CDR3 has 15 amino acids. With V trimmed by 3 bases and J by 7 bases, 6 bases remained unmatched. CDR3 region: CASSQGGGGGGELFF. The CDR3 nucleotides are TGCGCCAGCAGCCAGGGCGGGGGGGGCGGCGGGGAGCTGTTTTTT.

The rearrangement links TRBV5-5 to TRBJ1-1; possible D gene TRBD1, 5 bases. Between the trimmed V and J ends, which lost 4 bases and 1 base, there was a span of 14 bases. There are 15 residues in the CDR3. Germline V gene sequence: CDR1 SGHKS, CDR2 YYEKEE (reference sequence). CDR3 sequence reads: CASSPRSGTNTEAFF. CDR3 in DNA: TGTGCCAGCAGCCCCCGATCAGGGACGAACACTGAAGCTTTCTTT. Full variable domain (remainder filled in from reference TRBV5-5 and TRBJ1-1): DAGVTQSPTHLIKTRGQQVTLRCSPISGHKSVSWYQQVLGQGPQFIFQYYEKEERGRGNFPDRFSARQFPNYSSELNVNALLLGDSALYLCASSPRSGTNTEAFFGQGTRLTVV.

This sequence joins TRBV6-5 and TRBJ1-2; the match to TRBD1 covers 10 bases. The germline CDR1 and CDR2 sequences are MNHEY and SVGAGI. After removal of 5 bases from V and 7 bases from J, the junction contained 7 bases not matched to a gene. The CDR3 runs 14 residues. The CDR3 region has the DNA TGTGCCAGCAGTAATGACAGGGGGCTGCGTGGCTACACCTTC. Amino acid sequence: CASSNDRGLRGYTF.

This chain links TRBV19 with TRBJ1-5, with D perhaps matching TRBD1 (5 bases). CDR3 length equals 15 residues. Trimming cost V 1 base and J 6 bases, with 13 bases left between them. CDR1 and CDR2 from the germline V gene are LNHDA and SQIVND (reference sequence). The CDR3 sequence: CASSIGPWGTQPQHF. The CDR3 nucleotides are TGTGCCAGTAGTATAGGACCCTGGGGGACTCAGCCCCAGCATTTT. The complete variable domain, with remaining parts taken from reference TRBV19 and TRBJ1-5, reads DGGITQSPKYLFRKEGQNVTLSCEQNLNHDAMYWYRQDPGQGLRLIYYSQIVNDFQKGDIAEGYSVSREKKESFPLTVTSAQKNPTAFYLCASSIGPWGTQPQHFGDGTRLSIL.

CDR3 in DNA: TGCGCCAGCAGCCAAGAAGGTAGTCGAAGGAGCGGGGGGGCCGGAGAGACCCAGTACTTC. This gives the protein CASSQEGSRRSGGAGETQYF. The chain couples TRBV4-3 to TRBJ2-5; TRBD2 agrees at 10 bases. This CDR3 is built from 20 residues. Trimming removed 0 bases from V and 4 bases from J; junction bases left unmatched: 17. Germline V gene sequence: CDR1 LGHNA, CDR2 YSLEER.

This chain uses TRBV19 with TRBJ2-3; TRBD2 matches at 7 bases. V shed 4 bases, J shed 0 bases, and the junction held 7 bases outside the gene matches. Germline-derived CDR1 and CDR2 are LNHDA and SQIVND (reference sequence). The CDR3 sequence is 16 residues long. The CDR3 reads CASSTPLAASTDTQYF. CDR3 coding DNA: TGTGCCAGTAGTACGCCCCTAGCGGCGAGCACAGATACGCAGTATTTT.

The V gene is TRBV5-8, the J gene TRBJ2-3; 7 bases match TRBD1. The V gene's germline CDR1 is SGHTS and CDR2 YDEGEE. The V and J ends lost 3 bases and 1 base, in that order; junction bases with no gene match: 5. The CDR3 has 15 amino acids. The DNA for the CDR3 is TGTGCCAGCAGCTACGACAGGGTGGGCACAGATACGCAGTATTTT. Translating gives CASSYDRVGTDTQYF.